Included here is one T cell receptor (beta chain) sequence, with context. As yet, its antigen is unknown. Time point specified: peripheral blood 6 weeks after treatment start. These data come from a study of PD-L1 blockade in urothelial cancer. Whole-study context: Beginning in about 2014, patients received atezolizumab, given as 1,200 mg intravenously every 3 weeks.

Sequencing was performed with immunoSEQ multiplex PCR; in TCRdb, only in-frame clones are kept and a portion is missing. The sample lists roughly 42,000 clones, under 95% occurring once. Study outcomes and limitations: Better survival was predicted by below-median pretreatment blood TCR clonality.

The sample was PBMCs, taken around atezolizumab (anti-PD-L1) treatment. This clonotype was sampled from a man between 65 and 80 years old with urothelial cancer.

In DNA form, the CDR3 reads TGTGCCAGCAGCTTCGGACTAGCGGGTCTGGGAGAGACCCAGTACTTC. Amino acids: CASSFGLAGLGETQYF. This chain links TRBV7-2 with TRBJ2-5; 11 bases are a match to TRBD2. J lost 4 bases, V lost 3 bases, and 7 bases had no gene match. CDR1 SGHTA and CDR2 FQGNSA come from the germline V gene. The CDR3 contains 16 residues.